This T cell receptor beta chain was obtained from a study of blood T cell repertoires in COVID-19. Across the whole study: Some COVID-19 samples were acute and others convalescent; all came from the United States, Italy and Spain. PBMCs, B-cell-depleted T cells, or T cells provided the cDNA or gDNA that made up the material.

As originally analysed: Amplified reference gene primers provided the basis for estimating nucleated cell counts. Libraries were prepared by immunoSEQ multiplex PCR; TCRdb keeps only in-frame clonotypes and omits some of them. The V and J calls and clone size were taken over from that table, and D and trimming were inferred from the DNA. This sample yields about 130,000 clones, of which approximately 90% are seen a single time; about 4.4% belongs to the top ten. Patients at the Seattle site were enrolled during active infection and followed longitudinally. This CDR3 is 15 amino acids long. V was cut by 5 bases and J by 6 bases, with 16 bases left in between. Germline-derived CDR1 and CDR2 are MNHEY and SVGAGI.

Sequencing was carried out using peripheral blood. The rearrangement uses TRBV6-5 and TRBJ2-2; D might be TRBD1 (6 bases). The clonotype comes from a man between 60 and 75 years old with COVID-19, enrolled during active disease. This CDR3 is CASSPQQGMAGELFF. The CDR3 bases are TGTGCCAGCAGTCCACAACAGGGAATGGCCGGGGAGCTGTTTTTT.